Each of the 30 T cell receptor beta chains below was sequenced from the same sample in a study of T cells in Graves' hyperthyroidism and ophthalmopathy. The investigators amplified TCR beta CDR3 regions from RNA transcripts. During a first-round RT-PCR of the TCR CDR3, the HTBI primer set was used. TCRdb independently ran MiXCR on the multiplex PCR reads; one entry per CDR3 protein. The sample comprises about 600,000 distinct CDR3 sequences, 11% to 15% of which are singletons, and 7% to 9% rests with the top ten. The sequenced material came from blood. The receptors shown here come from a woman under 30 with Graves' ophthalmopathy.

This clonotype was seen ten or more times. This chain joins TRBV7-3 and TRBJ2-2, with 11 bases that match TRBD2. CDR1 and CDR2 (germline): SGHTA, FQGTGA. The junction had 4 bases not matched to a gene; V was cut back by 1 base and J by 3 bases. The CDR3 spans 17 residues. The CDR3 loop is CASSLRPGLADTGELFF. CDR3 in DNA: TGTGCCAGCAGCTTAAGGCCGGGACTAGCGGACACCGGGGAGCTGTTTTTT.

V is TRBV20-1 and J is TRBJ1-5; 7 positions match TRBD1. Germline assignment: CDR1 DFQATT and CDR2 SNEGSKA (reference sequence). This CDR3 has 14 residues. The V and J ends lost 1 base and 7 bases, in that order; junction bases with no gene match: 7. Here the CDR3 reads CSARGDSFEQPQHF. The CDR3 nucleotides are TGCAGTGCTAGAGGGGACAGTTTTGAACAGCCCCAGCATTTT.

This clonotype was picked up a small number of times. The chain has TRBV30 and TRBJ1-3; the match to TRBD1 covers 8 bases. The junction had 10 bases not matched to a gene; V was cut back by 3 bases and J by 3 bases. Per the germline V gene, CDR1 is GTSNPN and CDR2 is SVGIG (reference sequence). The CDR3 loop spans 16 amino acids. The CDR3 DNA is TGTGCCTGGAGACATACAGGGGGGAGTCGTGGAAACACCATATATTTT. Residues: CAWRHTGGSRGNTIYF.

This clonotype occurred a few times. CDR3 sequence: CASSLWASSYNEQFF. CDR3 bases: TGTGCCAGCAGCTTGTGGGCAAGCTCCTACAATGAGCAGTTCTTC. The chain has TRBV5-6 and TRBJ2-1; D not resolved. V dropped 1 base and J dropped 0 bases, with 8 bases sitting between them. Germline lookup yields CDR1 SGHDT and CDR2 YYEEEE. CDR3 length equals 15 residues.

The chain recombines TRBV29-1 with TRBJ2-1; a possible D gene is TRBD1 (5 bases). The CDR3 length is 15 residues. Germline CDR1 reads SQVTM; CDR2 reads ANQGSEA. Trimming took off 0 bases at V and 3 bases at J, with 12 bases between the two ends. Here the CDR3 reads CSVEDVGHLYNEQFF. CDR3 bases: TGCAGCGTTGAAGATGTAGGACACCTCTACAATGAGCAGTTCTTC.

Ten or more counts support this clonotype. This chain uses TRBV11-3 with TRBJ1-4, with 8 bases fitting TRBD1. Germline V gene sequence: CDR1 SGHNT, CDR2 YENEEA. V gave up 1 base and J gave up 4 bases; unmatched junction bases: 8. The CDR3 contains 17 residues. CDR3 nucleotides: TGTGCCAGCAGCTTAGCGGCCGGGACAGGAGTTAATGAAAAACTGTTTTTT. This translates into CASSLAAGTGVNEKLFF.

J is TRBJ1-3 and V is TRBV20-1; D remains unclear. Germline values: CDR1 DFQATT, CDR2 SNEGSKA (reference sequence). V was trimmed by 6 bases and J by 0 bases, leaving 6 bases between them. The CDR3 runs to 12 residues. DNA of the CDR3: TGCAGTGCCGGGGACTCTGGAAACACCATATATTTT. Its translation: CSAGDSGNTIYF.

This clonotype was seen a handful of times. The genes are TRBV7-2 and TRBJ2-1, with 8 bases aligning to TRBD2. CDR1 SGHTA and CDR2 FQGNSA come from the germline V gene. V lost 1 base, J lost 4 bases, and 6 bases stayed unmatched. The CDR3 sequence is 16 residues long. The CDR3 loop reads CASSLGREAPYNEQFF. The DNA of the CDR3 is TGTGCCAGCAGCTTAGGGCGGGAGGCCCCTTACAATGAGCAGTTCTTC.

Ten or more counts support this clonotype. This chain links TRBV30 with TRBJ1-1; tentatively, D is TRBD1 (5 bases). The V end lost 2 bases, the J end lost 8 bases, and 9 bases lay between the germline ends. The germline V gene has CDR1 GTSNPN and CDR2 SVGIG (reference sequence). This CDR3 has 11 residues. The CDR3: CAWSRDREAFF. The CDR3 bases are TGTGCCTGGAGTAGGGACCGGGAAGCTTTCTTT.

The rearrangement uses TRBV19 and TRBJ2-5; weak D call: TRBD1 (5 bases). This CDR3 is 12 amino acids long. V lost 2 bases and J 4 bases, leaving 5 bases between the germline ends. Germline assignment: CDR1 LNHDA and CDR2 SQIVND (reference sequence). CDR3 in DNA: TGTGCCAGTAGTATACAGGGAGAGACCCAGTACTTC. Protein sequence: CASSIQGETQYF.

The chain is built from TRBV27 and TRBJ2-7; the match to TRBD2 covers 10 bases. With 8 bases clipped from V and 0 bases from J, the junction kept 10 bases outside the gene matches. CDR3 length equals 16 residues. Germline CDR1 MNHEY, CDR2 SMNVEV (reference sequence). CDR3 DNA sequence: TGTGCCAGCTCCTTCCTGACTAGCGGGCGCTCCTACGAGCAGTACTTC. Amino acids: CASSFLTSGRSYEQYF.

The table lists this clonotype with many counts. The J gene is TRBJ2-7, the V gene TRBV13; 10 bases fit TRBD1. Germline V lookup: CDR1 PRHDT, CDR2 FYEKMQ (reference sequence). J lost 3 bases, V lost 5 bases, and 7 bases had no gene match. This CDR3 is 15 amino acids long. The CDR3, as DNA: TGTGCCAGCAGCCCGGGACAGGGGATTGACTACGAGCAGTACTTC. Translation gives CASSPGQGIDYEQYF.

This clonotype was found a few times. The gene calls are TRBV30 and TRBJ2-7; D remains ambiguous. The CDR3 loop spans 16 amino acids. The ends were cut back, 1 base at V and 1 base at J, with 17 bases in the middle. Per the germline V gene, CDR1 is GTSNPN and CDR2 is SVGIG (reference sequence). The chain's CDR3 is CAWSGVGWLPSYEQYF. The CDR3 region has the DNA TGTGCCTGGAGTGGCGTCGGGTGGCTTCCTTCCTACGAGCAGTACTTC. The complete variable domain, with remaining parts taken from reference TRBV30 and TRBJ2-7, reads SQTIHQWPATLVQPVGSPLSLECTVEGTSNPNLYWYRQAAGRGLQLLFYSVGIGQISSEVPQNLSASRPQDRQFILSSKKLLLSDSGFYLCAWSGVGWLPSYEQYFGPGTRLTVT.

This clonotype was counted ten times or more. The CDR3, as DNA: TGTGCCAGCAGTTACTCGATGCGCCCCGACAGGGGTTACGAGCAGTACTTC. Encoded protein: CASSYSMRPDRGYEQYF. The V and J genes are TRBV6-5 and TRBJ2-7; 8 nucleotides line up with TRBD1. The CDR3 is 17 residues long. CDR1 is MNHEY and CDR2 is SVGAGI in the germline V gene. V was clipped by 0 bases and J by 4 bases; unmatched bases: 11.

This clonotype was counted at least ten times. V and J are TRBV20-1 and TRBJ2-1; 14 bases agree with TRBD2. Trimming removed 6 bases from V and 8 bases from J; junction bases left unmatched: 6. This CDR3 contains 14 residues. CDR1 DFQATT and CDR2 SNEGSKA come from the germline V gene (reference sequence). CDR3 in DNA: TGCAGTGCGCAAGGGACTAGCGGGAGCGATGAGCAGTTCTTC. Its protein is CSAQGTSGSDEQFF.

This chain's CDR3 is CASSIRTAFRSYNEQFF. The DNA for the CDR3 is TGTGCCAGTAGTATTAGGACTGCCTTCCGCTCCTACAATGAGCAGTTCTTC. The rearrangement joins TRBV19 to TRBJ2-1; D is possibly TRBD2 (5 bases). Germline V lookup: CDR1 LNHDA, CDR2 SQIVND (reference sequence). Trimming left V 3 bases short and J 0 bases short, with 15 bases between. The CDR3 is 17 amino acids.

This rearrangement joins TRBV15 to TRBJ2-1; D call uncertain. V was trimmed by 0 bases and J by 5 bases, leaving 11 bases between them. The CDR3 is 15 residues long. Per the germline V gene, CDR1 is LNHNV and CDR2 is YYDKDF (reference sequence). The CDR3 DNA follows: TGTGCCACCAGCAGAGATGCCAGCAACCACAATGAGCAGTTCTTC. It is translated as CATSRDASNHNEQFF.

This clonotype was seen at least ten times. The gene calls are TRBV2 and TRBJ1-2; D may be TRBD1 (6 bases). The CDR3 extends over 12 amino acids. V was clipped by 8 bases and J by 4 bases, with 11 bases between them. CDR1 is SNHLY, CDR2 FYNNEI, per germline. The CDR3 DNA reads TGTGCCAGCGGAGACAGGCGCTATGGCTACACCTTC. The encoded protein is CASGDRRYGYTF.

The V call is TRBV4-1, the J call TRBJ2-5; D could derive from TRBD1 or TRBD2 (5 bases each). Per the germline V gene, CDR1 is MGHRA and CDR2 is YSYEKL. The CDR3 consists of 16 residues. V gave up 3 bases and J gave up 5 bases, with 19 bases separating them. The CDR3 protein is CASSHNPRESWETQYF. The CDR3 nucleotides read TGCGCCAGCAGCCATAACCCCAGGGAGAGTTGGGAGACCCAGTACTTC.

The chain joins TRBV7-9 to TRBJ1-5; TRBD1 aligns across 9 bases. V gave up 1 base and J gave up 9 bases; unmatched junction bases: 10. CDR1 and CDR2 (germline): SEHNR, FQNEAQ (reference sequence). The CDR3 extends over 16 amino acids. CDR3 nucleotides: TGTGCCAGCAGCTTAGACAGGGGGCTAGTCTTGGGGCCCCAGCATTTT. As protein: CASSLDRGLVLGPQHF.

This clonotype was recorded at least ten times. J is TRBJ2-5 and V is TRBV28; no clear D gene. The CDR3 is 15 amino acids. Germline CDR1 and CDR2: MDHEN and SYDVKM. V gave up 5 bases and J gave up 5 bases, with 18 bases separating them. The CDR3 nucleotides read TGTGCCAGCAGTCCCCCCTTGACCCTGGGGGAGACCCAGTACTTC. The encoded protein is CASSPPLTLGETQYF.

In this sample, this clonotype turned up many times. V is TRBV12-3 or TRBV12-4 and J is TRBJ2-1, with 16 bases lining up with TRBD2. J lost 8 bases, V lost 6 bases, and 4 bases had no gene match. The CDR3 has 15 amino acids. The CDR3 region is CASRAGLAGGYEQFF. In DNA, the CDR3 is TGTGCCAGCAGGGCGGGACTAGCGGGAGGGTATGAGCAGTTCTTC.

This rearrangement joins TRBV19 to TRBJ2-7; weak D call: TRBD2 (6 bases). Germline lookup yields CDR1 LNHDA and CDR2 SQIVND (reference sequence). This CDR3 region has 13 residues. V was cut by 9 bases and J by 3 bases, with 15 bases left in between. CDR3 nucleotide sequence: TGTGCCAGCGCGGAGGGACTCATCTACGAGCAGTACTTC. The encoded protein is CASAEGLIYEQYF. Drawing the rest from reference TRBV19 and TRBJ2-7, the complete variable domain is DGGITQSPKYLFRKEGQNVTLSCEQNLNHDAMYWYRQDPGQGLRLIYYSQIVNDFQKGDIAEGYSVSREKKESFPLTVTSAQKNPTAFYLCASAEGLIYEQYFGPGTRLTVT.

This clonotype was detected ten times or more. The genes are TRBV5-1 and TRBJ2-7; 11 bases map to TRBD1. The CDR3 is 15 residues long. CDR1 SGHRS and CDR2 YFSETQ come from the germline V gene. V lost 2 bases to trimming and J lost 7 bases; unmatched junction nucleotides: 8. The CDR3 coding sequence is TGCGCCAGCAGCTTCAATGGACAGGGGGCTCGTGAGCAGTACTTC. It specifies CASSFNGQGAREQYF.

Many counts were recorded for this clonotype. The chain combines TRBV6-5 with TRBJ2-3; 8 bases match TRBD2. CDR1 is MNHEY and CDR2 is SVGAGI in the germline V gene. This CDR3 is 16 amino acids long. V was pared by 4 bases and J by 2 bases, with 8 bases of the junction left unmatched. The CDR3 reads CASSFPGLGDTDTQYF. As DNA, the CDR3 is TGTGCCAGCAGTTTTCCGGGACTAGGGGACACAGATACGCAGTATTTT.

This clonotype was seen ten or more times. This CDR3 reads CAWSVQGGRPQHF. As DNA, the CDR3 is TGTGCCTGGAGTGTCCAGGGGGGGAGGCCCCAGCATTTT. This sequence joins TRBV30 and TRBJ1-5; TRBD1 agrees at 7 bases. The V and J ends lost 0 bases and 9 bases, in that order; junction bases with no gene match: 5. The CDR3 runs 13 residues. CDR1 GTSNPN and CDR2 SVGIG come from the germline V gene (reference sequence).

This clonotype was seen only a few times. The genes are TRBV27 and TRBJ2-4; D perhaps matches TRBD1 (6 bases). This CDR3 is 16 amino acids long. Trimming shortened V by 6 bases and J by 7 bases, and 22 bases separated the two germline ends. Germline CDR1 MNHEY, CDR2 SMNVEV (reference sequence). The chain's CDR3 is CASRPKGSHRVNIQYF. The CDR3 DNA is TGTGCCAGCAGGCCGAAGGGCTCGCACAGGGTTAACATTCAGTACTTC.

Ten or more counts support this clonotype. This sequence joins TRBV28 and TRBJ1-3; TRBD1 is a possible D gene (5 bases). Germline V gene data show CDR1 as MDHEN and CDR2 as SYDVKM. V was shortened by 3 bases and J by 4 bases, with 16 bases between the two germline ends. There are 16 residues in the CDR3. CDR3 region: CASSFFQGSSGNTIYF. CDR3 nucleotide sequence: TGTGCCAGCAGTTTTTTCCAGGGAAGTTCCGGAAACACCATATATTTT.

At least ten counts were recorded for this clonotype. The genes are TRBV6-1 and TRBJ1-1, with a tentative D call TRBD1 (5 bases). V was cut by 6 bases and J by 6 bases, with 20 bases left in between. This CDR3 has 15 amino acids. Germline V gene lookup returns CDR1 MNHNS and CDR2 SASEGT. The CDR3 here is CASRPPAQGDPEAFF. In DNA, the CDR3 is TGTGCCAGCAGACCCCCCGCGCAGGGAGACCCTGAAGCTTTCTTT.

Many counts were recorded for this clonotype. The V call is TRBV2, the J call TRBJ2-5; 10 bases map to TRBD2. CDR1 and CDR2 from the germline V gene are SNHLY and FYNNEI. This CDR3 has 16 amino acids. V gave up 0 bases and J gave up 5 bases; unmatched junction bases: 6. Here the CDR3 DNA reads TGTGCCAGCAGTGAAGCGCAGCGGGAGGGGAGGGAGACCCAGTACTTC. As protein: CASSEAQREGRETQYF.